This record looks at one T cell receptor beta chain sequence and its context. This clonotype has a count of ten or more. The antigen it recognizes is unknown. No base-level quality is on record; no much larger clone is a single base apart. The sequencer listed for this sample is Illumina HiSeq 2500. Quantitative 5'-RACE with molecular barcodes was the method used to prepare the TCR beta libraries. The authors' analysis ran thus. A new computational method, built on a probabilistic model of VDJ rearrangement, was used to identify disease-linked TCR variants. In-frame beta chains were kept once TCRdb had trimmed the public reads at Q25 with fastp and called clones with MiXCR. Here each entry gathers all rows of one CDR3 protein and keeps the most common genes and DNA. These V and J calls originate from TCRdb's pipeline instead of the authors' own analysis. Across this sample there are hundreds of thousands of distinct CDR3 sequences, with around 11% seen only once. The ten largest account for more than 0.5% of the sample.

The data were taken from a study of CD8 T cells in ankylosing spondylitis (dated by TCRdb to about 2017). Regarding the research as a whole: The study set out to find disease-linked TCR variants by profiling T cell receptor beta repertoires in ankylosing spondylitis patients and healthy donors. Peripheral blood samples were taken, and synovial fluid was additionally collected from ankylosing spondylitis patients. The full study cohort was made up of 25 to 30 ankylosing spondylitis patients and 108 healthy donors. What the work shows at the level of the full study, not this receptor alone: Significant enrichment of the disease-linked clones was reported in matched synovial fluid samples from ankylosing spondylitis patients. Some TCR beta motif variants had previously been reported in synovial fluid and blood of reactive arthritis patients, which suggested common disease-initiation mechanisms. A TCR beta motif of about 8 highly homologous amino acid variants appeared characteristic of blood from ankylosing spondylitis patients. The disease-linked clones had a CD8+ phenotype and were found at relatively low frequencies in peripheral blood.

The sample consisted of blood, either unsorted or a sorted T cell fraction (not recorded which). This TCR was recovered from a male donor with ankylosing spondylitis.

The CDR3 protein is CAISGTGGSHTGELFF. The sequence in DNA is TGTGCCATCAGCGGCACCGGGGGATCGCACACCGGGGAGCTGTTTTTT. The chain employs TRBV10-3 and TRBJ2-2, with TRBD2 perhaps the D gene, on 6 matching bases. V is reduced by 6 bases and J by 3 bases, leaving a spacing of 17 bases between them. From a lookup of the germline V gene, CDR1 and CDR2 are ENHRY and SYGVKD. Counted from cysteine to phenylalanine, this CDR3 has 16 amino acids. Kept here is only the CDR3 DNA, which spans 48 bases and is read in frame from base 1.